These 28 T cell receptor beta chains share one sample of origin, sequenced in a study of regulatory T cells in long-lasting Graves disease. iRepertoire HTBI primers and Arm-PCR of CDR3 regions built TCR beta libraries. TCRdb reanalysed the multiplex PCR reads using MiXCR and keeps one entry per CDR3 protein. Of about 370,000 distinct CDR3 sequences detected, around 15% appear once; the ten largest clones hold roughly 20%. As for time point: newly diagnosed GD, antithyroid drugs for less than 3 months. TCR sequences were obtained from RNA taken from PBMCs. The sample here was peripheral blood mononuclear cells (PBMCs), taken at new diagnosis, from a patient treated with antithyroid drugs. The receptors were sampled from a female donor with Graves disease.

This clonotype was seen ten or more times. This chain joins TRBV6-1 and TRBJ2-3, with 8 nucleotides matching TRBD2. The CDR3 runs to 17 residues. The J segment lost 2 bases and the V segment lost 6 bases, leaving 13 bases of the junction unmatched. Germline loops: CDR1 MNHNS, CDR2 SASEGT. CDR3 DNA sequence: TGTGCCAGCAGACCCACTGTAGCGGGGCTCGTCACAGATACGCAGTATTTT. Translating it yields CASRPTVAGLVTDTQYF.

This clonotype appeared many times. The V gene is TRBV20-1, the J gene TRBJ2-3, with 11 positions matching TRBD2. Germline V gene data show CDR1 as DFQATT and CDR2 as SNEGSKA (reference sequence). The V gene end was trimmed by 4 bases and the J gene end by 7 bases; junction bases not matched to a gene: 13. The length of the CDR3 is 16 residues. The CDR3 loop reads CSATPLAGAPGNTQYF. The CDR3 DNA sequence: TGCAGTGCTACCCCACTAGCGGGGGCCCCGGGAAATACGCAGTATTTT.

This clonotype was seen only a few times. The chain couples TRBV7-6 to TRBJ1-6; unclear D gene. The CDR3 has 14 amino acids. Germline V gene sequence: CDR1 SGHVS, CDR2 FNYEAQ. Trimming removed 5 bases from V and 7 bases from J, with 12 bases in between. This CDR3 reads CASSPGGENSPLHF. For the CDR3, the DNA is TGTGCCAGCAGCCCTGGCGGGGAAAATTCACCCCTCCACTTT.

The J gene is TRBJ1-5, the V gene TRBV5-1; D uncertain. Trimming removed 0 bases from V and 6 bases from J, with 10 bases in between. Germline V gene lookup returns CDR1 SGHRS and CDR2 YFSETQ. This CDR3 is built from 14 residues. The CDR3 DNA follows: TGCGCCAGCAGCTTGGGAGGGTCGGCTCAGCCCCAGCATTTT. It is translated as CASSLGGSAQPQHF. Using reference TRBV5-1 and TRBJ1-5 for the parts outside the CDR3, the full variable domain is KAGVTQTPRYLIKTRGQQVTLSCSPISGHRSVSWYQQTPGQGLQFLFEYFSETQRNKGNFPGRFSGRQFSNSRSEMNVSTLELGDSALYLCASSLGGSAQPQHFGDGTRLSIL.

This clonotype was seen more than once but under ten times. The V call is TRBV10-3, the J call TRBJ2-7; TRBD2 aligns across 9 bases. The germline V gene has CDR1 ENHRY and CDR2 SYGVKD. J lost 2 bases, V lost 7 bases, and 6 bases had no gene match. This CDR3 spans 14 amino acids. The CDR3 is CAITPSGNAYEQYF. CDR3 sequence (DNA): TGTGCCATCACCCCTAGCGGGAACGCCTACGAGCAGTACTTC.

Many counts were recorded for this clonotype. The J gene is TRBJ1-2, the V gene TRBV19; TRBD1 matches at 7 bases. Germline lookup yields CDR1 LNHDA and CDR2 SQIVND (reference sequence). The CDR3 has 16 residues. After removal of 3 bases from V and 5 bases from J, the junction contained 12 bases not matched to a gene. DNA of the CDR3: TGTGCCAGTAGTATTCCGGGACAGCAAACCTTTTATGGCTACACCTTC. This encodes CASSIPGQQTFYGYTF.

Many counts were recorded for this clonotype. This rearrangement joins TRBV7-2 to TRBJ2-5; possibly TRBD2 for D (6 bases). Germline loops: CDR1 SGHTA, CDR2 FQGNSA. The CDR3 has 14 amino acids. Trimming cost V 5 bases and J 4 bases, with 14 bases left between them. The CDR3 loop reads CASSKGGVGETQYF. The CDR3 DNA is TGTGCCAGCAGCAAAGGCGGGGTTGGAGAGACCCAGTACTTC.

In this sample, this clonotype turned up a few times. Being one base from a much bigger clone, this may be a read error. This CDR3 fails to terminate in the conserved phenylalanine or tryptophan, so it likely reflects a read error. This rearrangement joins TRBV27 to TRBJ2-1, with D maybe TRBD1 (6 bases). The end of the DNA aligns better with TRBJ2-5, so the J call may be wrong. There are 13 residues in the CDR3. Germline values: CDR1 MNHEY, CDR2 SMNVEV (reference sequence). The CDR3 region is CASRRTAQETQYL. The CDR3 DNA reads TGTGCCAGCAGGAGGACAGCTCAAGAGACCCAGTACCTC.

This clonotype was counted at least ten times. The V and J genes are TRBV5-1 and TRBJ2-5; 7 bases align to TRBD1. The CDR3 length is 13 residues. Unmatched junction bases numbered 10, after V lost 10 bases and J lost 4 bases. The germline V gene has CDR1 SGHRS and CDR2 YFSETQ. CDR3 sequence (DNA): TGCGCCTCCCAACTGACAGGGCGAGAGACCCAGTACTTC. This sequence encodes CASQLTGRETQYF.

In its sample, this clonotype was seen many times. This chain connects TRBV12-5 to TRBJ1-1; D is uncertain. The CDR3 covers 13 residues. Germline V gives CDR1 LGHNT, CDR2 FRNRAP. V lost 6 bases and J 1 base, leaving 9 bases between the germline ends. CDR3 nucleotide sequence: TGTGCTAGTGGCCTCAGGACGAACACTGAAGCTTTCTTT. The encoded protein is CASGLRTNTEAFF.

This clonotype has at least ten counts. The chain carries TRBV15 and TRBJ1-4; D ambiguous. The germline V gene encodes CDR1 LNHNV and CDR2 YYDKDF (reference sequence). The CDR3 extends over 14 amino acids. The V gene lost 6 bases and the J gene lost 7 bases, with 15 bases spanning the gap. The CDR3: CATRGGLPIEKLFF. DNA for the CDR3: TGTGCCACCAGGGGAGGGCTTCCAATTGAAAAACTGTTTTTT.

Here the CDR3 reads CASSDAWGTGNTIYF. The DNA of the CDR3 is TGTGCCAGCAGTGACGCGTGGGGGACTGGAAACACCATATATTTT. The rearrangement uses TRBV6-4 and TRBJ1-3, with D maybe TRBD1 (5 bases). The V end was cut by 2 bases, the J end by 2 bases, with 10 bases between. Germline V lookup: CDR1 MRHNA, CDR2 SNTAGT. The CDR3 length is 15 residues.

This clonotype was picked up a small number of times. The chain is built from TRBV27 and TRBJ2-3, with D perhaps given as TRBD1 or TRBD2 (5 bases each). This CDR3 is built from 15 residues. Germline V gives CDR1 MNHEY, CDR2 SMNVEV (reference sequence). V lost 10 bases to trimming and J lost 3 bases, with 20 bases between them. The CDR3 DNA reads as TGTGCCACCTCTAAATTGGGGGTAGAGACAGATACGCAGTATTTT. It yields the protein CATSKLGVETDTQYF.

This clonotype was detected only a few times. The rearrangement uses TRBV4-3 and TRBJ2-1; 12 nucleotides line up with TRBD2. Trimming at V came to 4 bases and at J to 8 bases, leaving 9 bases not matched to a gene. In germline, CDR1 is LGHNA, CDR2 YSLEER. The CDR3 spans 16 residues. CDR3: CASSRSPGLAGDEQFF. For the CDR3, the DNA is TGCGCCAGCAGCCGATCACCGGGACTAGCGGGCGATGAGCAGTTCTTC.

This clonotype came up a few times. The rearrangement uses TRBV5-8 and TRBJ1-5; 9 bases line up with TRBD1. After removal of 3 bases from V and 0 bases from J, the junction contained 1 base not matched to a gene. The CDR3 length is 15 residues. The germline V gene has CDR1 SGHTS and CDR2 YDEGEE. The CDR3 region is CASSWTGDSNQPQHF. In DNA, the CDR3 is TGTGCCAGCAGCTGGACAGGGGATAGCAATCAGCCCCAGCATTTT.

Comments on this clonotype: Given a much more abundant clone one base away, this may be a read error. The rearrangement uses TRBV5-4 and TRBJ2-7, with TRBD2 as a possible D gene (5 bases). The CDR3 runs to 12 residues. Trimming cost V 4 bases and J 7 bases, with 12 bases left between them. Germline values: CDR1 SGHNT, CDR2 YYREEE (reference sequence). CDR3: CASSQLENEQYF. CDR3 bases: TGTGCCAGCAGCCAACTAGAGAATGAGCAGTACTTC.

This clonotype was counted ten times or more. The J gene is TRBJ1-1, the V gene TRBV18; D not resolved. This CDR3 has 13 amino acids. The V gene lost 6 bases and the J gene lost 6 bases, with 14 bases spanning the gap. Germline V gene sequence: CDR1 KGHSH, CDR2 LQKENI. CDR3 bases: TGTGCCAGCTCCGGACTCGCCCATTCTGAAGCTTTCTTT. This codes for CASSGLAHSEAFF.

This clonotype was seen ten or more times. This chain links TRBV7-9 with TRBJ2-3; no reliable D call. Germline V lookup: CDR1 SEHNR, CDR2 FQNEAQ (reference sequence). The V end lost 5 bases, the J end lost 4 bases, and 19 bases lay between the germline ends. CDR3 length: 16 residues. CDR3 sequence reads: CASSLLLVETADTQYF. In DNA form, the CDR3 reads TGTGCCAGCAGCCTTCTTCTGGTGGAGACGGCAGATACGCAGTATTTT.

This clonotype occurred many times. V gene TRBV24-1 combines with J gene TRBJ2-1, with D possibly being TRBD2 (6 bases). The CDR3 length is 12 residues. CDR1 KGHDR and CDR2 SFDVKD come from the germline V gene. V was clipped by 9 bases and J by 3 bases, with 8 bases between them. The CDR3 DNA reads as TGTGCCACCGGGACTTTCTACAATGAGCAGTTCTTC. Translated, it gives CATGTFYNEQFF.

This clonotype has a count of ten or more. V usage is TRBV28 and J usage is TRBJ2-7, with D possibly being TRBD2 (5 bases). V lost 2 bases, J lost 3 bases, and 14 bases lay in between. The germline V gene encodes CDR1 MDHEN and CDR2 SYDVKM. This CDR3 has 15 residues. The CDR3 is CASSLSYDGLYEQYF. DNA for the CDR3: TGTGCCAGCAGTTTAAGCTACGACGGACTCTACGAGCAGTACTTC.

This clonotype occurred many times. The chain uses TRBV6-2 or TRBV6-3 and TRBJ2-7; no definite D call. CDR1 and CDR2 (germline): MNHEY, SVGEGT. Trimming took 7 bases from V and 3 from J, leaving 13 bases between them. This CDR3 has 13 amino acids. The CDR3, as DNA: TGTGCCAGCACCGGGCAGCCTGGCTACGAGCAGTACTTC. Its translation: CASTGQPGYEQYF.

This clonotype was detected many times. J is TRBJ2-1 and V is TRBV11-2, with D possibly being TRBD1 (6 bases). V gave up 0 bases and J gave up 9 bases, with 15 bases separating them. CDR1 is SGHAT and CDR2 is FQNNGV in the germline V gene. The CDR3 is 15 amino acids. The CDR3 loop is CASSLEPGVRSEQFF. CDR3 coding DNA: TGTGCCAGCAGCTTAGAGCCAGGGGTAAGGAGTGAGCAGTTCTTC.

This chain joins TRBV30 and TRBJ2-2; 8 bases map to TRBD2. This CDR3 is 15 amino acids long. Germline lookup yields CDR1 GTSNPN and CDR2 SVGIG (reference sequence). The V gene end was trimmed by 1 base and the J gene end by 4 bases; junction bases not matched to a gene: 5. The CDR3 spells CAWSEAGASTGELFF. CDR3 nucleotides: TGTGCCTGGAGTGAAGCGGGGGCCTCCACCGGGGAGCTGTTTTTT.

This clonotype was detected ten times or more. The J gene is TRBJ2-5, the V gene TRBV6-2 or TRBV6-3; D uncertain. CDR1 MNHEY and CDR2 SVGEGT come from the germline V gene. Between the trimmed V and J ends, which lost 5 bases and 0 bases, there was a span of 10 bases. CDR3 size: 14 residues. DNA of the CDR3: TGTGCCAGCAGTGAAGACCGGTACCAAGAGACCCAGTACTTC. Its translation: CASSEDRYQETQYF.

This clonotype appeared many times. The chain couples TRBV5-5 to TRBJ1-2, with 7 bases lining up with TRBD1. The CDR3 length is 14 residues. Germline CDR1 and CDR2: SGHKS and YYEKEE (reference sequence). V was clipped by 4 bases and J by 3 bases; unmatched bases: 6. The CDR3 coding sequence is TGTGCCAGCAGCCTGATGGGACAGCACTATGGCTACACCTTC. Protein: CASSLMGQHYGYTF.

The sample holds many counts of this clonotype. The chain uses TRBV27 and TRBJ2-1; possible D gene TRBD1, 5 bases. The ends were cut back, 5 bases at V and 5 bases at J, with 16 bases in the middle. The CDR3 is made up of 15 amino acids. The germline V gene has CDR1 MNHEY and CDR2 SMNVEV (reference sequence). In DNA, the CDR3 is TGTGCCAGCAGTACCCCCGGCGCAGGGAACAATGAGCAGTTCTTC. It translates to CASSTPGAGNNEQFF.

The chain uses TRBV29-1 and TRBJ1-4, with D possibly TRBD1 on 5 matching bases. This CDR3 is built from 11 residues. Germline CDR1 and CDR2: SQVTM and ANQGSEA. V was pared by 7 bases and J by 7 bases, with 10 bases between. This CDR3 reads CSAQRGEKLFF. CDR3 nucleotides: TGCAGCGCCCAAAGGGGTGAAAAACTGTTTTTT.

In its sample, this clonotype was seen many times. In DNA, the CDR3 is TGTGCCAGCAGGGTCGGGGAGAAGGAGCAGTTCTTC. Protein sequence: CASRVGEKEQFF. This chain links TRBV2 with TRBJ2-1, with D possibly TRBD2 on 5 matching bases. Looked up from germline, CDR1 is SNHLY and CDR2 is FYNNEI. The V end was cut by 6 bases, the J end by 10 bases, with 13 bases between. This CDR3 contains 12 residues. Full variable domain (outside the CDR3, taken from reference TRBV2 and TRBJ2-1): EPEVTQTPSHQVTQMGQEVILRCVPISNHLYFYWYRQILGQKVEFLVSFYNNEISEKSEIFDDQFSVERPDGSNFTLKIRSTKLEDSAMYFCASRVGEKEQFFGPGTRLTVL.